These 4 T cell receptor beta chains share one sample of origin, sequenced in a study of CD8 T cells in Susac syndrome. With random hexamers, roughly 0.45 to 1 ug RNA was reverse transcribed. TCRdb ran MiXCR on the immunoSEQ multiplex PCR reads and lists one entry per CDR3 protein. The repertoire has about 110,000 distinct CDR3 sequences, about 95% of them found once; the top ten carry more than 0.08%. Source material: CD4+ T cells from PBMCs. These receptors all stem from a human donor in good health.

The chain joins TRBV29-1 to TRBJ2-7; 8 bases align to TRBD2. CDR1 and CDR2 (germline): SQVTM, ANQGSEA. The CDR3 length is 17 residues. J lost 9 bases, V lost 1 base, and 20 bases had no gene match. The CDR3 DNA is TGCAGCGTTGAAGTAGGGTGGGGGACTAGGGGGGTCATCACGCAGTACTTC. Its protein is CSVEVGWGTRGVITQYF.

Concerning this clonotype: Relative to the germline gene, one junction end is altered; a read error may explain this. The chain has TRBV5-6 and TRBJ1-1; tentatively, D is TRBD1 (6 bases). Germline CDR1 reads SGHDT; CDR2 reads YYEEEE. CDR3 length equals 11 residues. CDR3 nucleotides: TGTGCCAGCAGCTGGGACACAGAAGCTTTCTTT. Its translation is CASSWDTEAFF.

V usage is TRBV15 and J usage is TRBJ2-5; D may be TRBD1 (6 bases). V gave up 0 bases and J gave up 1 base, with 9 bases separating them. CDR1 and CDR2 (germline): LNHNV, YYDKDF (reference sequence). The CDR3 runs 15 residues. In DNA, the CDR3 is TGTGCCACCAGCAGAGATCTGGGGGCCCAAGAGACCCAGTACTTC. Amino acids: CATSRDLGAQETQYF.

This chain uses TRBV20-1 with TRBJ2-4, with no clear D. The CDR3 consists of 14 residues. V was cut by 4 bases and J by 1 base, with 11 bases left in between. Germline V CDR1 and CDR2: DFQATT, SNEGSKA (reference sequence). In DNA, the CDR3 is TGCAGTGCTATCGACGGAGAGGCCAAAAACATTCAGTACTTC. Translated: CSAIDGEAKNIQYF.